The source of this TCR beta chain is a study of shared clonotypes between healthy human individuals. Each PCR replicate from the sorted subsets contained about 200 ng DNA, which is some 32,000 T cell genomes. Produced via immunoSEQ multiplex PCR; TCRdb's table is partial and in-frame only. The table shows 2.5 million or so clones, with around nine tenths occurring only once. This clone was counted once. The antigen is undetermined. Study outcomes and limitations: Among non-shared clonotypes, generation probabilities were lower than among those shared by all four donors. Estimated clonotype richness was generally higher in naive than memory subsets.

There were no recent acute infections or vaccinations among the donors, who were healthy HIV-negative adults. This receptor was taken from a man aged 18 to 30 in good health. Sequenced input: naive CD4+ T cells sorted from blood. The subset is: CD45RA+ positively selected.

CDR3 sequence reads: CAWTGLSLLDSPLHF. As DNA, the CDR3 is TGTGCCTGGACGGGGCTCTCCCTGCTTGATTCACCCCTCCACTTT. This chain connects TRBV30 to TRBJ1-6; a possible D gene is TRBD1 (5 bases). The CDR3 spans 15 residues. Trimming left V 4 bases short and J 8 bases short, with 18 bases between. The germline V gene encodes CDR1 GTSNPN and CDR2 SVGIG (reference sequence).